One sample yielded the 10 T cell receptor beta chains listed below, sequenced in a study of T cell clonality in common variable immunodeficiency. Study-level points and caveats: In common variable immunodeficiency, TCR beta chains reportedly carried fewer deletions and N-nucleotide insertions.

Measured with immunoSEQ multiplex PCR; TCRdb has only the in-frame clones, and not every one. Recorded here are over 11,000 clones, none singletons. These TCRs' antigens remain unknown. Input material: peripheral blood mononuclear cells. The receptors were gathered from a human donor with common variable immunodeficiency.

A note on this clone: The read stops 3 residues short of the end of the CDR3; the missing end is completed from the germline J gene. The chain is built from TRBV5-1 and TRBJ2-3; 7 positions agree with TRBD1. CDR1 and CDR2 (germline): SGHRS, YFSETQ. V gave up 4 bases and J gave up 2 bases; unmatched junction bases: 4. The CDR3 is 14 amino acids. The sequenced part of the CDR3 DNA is TGCGCCAGCAGCCGCGGACAGGTCACAGATACG. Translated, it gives CASSRGQVTDT. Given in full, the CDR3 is CASSRGQVTDTQYF.

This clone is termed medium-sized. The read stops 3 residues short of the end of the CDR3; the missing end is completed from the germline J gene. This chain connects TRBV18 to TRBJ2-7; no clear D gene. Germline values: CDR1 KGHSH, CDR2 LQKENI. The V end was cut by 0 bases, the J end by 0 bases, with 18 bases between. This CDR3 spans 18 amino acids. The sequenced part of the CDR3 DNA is TGTGCCAGCTCACCACCTCAGTATAGGGCAGGTAGCTCCTACGAG. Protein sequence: CASSPPQYRAGSSYE. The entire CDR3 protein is CASSPPQYRAGSSYEQYF.

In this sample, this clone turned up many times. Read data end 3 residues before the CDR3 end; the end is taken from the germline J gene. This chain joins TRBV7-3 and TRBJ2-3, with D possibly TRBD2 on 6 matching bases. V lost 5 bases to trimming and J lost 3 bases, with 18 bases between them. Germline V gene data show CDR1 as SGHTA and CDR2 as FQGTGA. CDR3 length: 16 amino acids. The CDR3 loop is CASSLTLGGSTDTQYF. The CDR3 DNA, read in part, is TGTGCCAGCAGCCTCACCCTGGGGGGAAGTACAGATACG.

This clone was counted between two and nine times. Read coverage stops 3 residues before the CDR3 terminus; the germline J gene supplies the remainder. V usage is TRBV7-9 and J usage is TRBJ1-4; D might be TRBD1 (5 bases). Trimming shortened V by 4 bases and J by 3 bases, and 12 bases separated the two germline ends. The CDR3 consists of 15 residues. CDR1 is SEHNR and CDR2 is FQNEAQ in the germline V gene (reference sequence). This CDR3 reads CASSSGDSPNEKLFF. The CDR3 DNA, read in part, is TGTGCCAGCAGCTCCGGCGACAGCCCTAATGAAAAA.

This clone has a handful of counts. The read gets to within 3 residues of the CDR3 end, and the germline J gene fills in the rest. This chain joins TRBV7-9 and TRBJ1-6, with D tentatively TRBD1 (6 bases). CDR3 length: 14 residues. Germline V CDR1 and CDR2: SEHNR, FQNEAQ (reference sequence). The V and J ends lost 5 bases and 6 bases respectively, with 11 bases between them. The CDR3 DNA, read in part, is TGTGCCAGCAGCCTACAGGGTACTAATTCACCC. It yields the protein CASSLQGTNSP. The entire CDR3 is CASSLQGTNSPLHF.

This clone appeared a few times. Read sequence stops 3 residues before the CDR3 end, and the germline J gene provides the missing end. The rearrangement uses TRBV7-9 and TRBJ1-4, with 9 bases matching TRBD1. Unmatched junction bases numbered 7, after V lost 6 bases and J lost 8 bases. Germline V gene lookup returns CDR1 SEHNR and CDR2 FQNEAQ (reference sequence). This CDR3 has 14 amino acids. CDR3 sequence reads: CASSLRDRDEKLFF. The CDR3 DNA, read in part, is TGTGCCAGCAGTTTACGGGACAGGGACGAAAAA. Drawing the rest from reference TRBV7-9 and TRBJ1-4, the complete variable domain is DTGVSQNPRHKITKRGQNVTFRCDPISEHNRLYWYRQTLGQGPEFLTYFQNEAQLEKSRLLSDRFSAERPKGSFSTLEIQRTEQGDSAMYLCASSLRDRDEKLFFGSGTQLSVL.

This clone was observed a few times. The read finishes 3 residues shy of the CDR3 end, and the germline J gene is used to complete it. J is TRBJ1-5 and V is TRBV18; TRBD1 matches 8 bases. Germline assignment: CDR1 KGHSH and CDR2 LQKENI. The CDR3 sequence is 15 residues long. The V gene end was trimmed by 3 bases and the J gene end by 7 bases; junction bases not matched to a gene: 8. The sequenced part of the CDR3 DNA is TGTGCCAGCTCACCGGCCTCAGGGGGCCGGCAGCCC. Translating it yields CASSPASGGRQP. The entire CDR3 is CASSPASGGRQPQHF.

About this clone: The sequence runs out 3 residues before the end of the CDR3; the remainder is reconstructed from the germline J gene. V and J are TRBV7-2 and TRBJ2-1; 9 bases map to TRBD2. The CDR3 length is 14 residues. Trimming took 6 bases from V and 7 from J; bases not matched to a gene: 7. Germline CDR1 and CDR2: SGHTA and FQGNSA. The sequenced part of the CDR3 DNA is TGTGCCAGCAGGGAGTCTAGCGGGGTTAATGAG. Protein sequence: CASRESSGVNE. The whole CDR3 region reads CASRESSGVNEQFF.

This CDR3 reads CASSLVAGAYNEQFF. Incomplete CDR3 DNA: TGTGCCAGCAGCTTAGTGGCGGGGGCGTACAATGAG. The genes are TRBV11-2 and TRBJ2-1; TRBD2 might be the D (7 bases). The CDR3 extends 3 residues past the end of the read, so its final part is completed from the germline J gene. The CDR3 length is 15 residues. Germline CDR1 is SGHAT and CDR2 is FQNNGV. The ends were cut back, 1 base at V and 4 bases at J, with 11 bases in the middle. The whole variable domain, remainder taken from reference TRBV11-2 and TRBJ2-1, is EAGVAQSPRYKIIEKRQSVAFWCNPISGHATLYWYQQILGQGPKLLIQFQNNGVVDDSQLPKDRFSAERLKGVDSTLKIQPAKLEDSAVYLCASSLVAGAYNEQFFGPGTRLTVL.

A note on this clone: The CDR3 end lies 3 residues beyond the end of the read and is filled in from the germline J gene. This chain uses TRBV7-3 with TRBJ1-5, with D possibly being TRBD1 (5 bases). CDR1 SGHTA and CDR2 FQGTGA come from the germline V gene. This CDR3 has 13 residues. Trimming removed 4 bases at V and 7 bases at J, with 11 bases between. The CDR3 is CASSSRDGQPQHF. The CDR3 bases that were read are TGTGCCAGCAGCTCCAGGGATGGGCAGCCC.